Each of the 19 T cell receptor beta chains below was sequenced from the same sample in a study of OX40 agonist ivuxolimab in advanced cancers. The protocol was immunoSEQ multiplex PCR, while the TCRdb copy is restricted to in-frame clones and leaves out a portion. The table records 65,000 to 80,000 clones, roughly 85% of them present only once. This sample comprised CD4+ or CD8+ T cells sorted from blood, obtained in a trial of the OX40 agonist ivuxolimab. Receptors were obtained from an adult with an advanced solid tumor such as melanoma, head and neck, liver or kidney cancer.

This chain connects TRBV19 to TRBJ1-2; D is unclear. CDR1 and CDR2 from the germline V gene are LNHDA and SQIVND (reference sequence). CDR3 size: 11 residues. Trimming removed 10 bases at V and 3 bases at J, with 9 bases between. The CDR3 here is CATIEYYGYTF. The DNA for the CDR3 is TGTGCCACCATCGAGTACTATGGCTACACCTTC.

The chain carries TRBV6-6 and TRBJ2-3; D may be TRBD2 (5 bases). CDR1 MNHNY and CDR2 SVGAGI come from the germline V gene (reference sequence). The CDR3 runs 14 residues. V lost 6 bases to trimming and J lost 3 bases, with 13 bases between them. CDR3 amino acids: CASSHGLGTDTQYF. The CDR3 region has the DNA TGTGCCAGCAGCCACGGACTCGGTACAGATACGCAGTATTTT.

The chain employs TRBV4-3 and TRBJ1-5; no definite D call. The CDR3 has 13 amino acids. CDR1 LGHNA and CDR2 YSLEER come from the germline V gene. Trimming pared 2 bases from V and 9 bases from J, leaving 11 bases between. The CDR3: CASSQQPGGPQHF. The CDR3 nucleotides are TGCGCCAGCAGCCAACAGCCCGGTGGGCCCCAGCATTTT.

This rearrangement joins TRBV5-8 to TRBJ2-3, with 10 bases fitting TRBD1. The germline V gene has CDR1 SGHTS and CDR2 YDEGEE. V was clipped by 5 bases and J by 4 bases; unmatched bases: 7. The CDR3 spans 15 residues. CDR3 nucleotides: TGTGCCAGCAGTTCCGGGACAGGGGTCGCAGATACGCAGTATTTT. Residues: CASSSGTGVADTQYF.

This clone was observed a single time. The chain is built from TRBV15 and TRBJ2-7; perhaps TRBD2 as D (6 bases). Trimming stripped 1 base from V and 3 bases from J, with 13 bases between. Germline V gene data show CDR1 as LNHNV and CDR2 as YYDKDF (reference sequence). The length of the CDR3 is 15 residues. The CDR3 DNA is TGTGCCACCAGCAGAGTCGTCGGGGGAGTCTACGAGCAGTACTTC. Amino acid sequence: CATSRVVGGVYEQYF.

The rearrangement uses TRBV7-2 and TRBJ2-5, with 11 bases fitting TRBD2. The J call is uncertain, as TRBJ2-7 better fits the DNA end. Per germline, CDR1 SGHTA and CDR2 FQGNSA. The CDR3 extends over 14 amino acids. The CDR3 is CASSPLAGGYEQYF. The CDR3 nucleotides read TGTGCCAGCAGCCCCTTAGCGGGAGGGTACGAGCAGTACTTC.

V gene TRBV7-2 combines with J gene TRBJ1-1; no definite D call. This CDR3 spans 12 amino acids. CDR1 is SGHTA, CDR2 FQGNSA, per germline. V lost 2 bases and J lost 7, with 8 bases in between. In nucleotides, the CDR3 is TGTGCCAGCAGCTTACCCCAACATGAAGCTTTCTTT. This translates into CASSLPQHEAFF.

J is TRBJ2-7 and V is TRBV18; 7 bases map to TRBD1. Germline CDR1 and CDR2: KGHSH and LQKENI. Germline trimming cut 10 bases from V and 6 bases from J; bases unmatched to any gene: 6. This CDR3 is built from 11 residues. CDR3 protein: CATRQGPEQYF. The DNA of the CDR3 is TGTGCCACACGACAGGGCCCCGAGCAGTACTTC.

The gene calls are TRBV15 and TRBJ2-7; tentative D call: TRBD1 (5 bases). The CDR3 is 12 residues long. Germline V gene sequence: CDR1 LNHNV, CDR2 YYDKDF (reference sequence). Between the trimmed V and J ends, which lost 3 bases and 5 bases, there was a span of 8 bases. The CDR3: CATSSIGDEQYF. The CDR3 bases are TGTGCCACCAGCAGCATAGGGGACGAGCAGTACTTC.

This clone appeared a few times. The chain couples TRBV27 to TRBJ2-7; 9 nucleotides align to TRBD1. The germline CDR1 and CDR2 sequences are MNHEY and SMNVEV (reference sequence). The CDR3 runs 15 residues. V was clipped by 4 bases and J by 5 bases; unmatched bases: 9. CDR3 region: CASSWDRTGAHEQYF. CDR3 DNA: TGTGCCAGCAGTTGGGATCGGACAGGGGCCCACGAGCAGTACTTC.

The V gene is TRBV27, the J gene TRBJ1-6; D gene unclear. The CDR3 spans 14 residues. V was shortened by 3 bases and J by 7 bases, with 10 bases between the two germline ends. Germline V CDR1 and CDR2: MNHEY, SMNVEV (reference sequence). CDR3 coding DNA: TGTGCCAGCAGTTTCCAGGCTGGGAATTCACCCCTCCACTTT. This gives the protein CASSFQAGNSPLHF.

The chain employs TRBV28 and TRBJ1-1; D not certain. This CDR3 has 12 amino acids. Germline V CDR1 and CDR2: MDHEN, SYDVKM. Trimming removed 8 bases at V and 1 base at J, with 8 bases between. The CDR3 DNA is TGTGCCAGCGAACACCAGAACACTGAAGCTTTCTTT. Translated, it gives CASEHQNTEAFF.

This clone appeared a few times. V gene TRBV7-2 combines with J gene TRBJ1-4; tentatively, D is TRBD1 (5 bases). V lost 5 bases, J lost 12 bases, and 19 bases lay in between. The CDR3 spans 14 residues. CDR1 is SGHTA and CDR2 is FQGNSA in the germline V gene. As DNA, the CDR3 is TGTGCCAGCAGCCCCCGACCAGGGCGGCAGGAACTGTTTTTT. Protein product: CASSPRPGRQELFF.

CDR3 loop: CASSIKSNEKLFF. CDR3 bases: TGTGCCAGTAGTATTAAAAGCAATGAAAAACTGTTTTTT. The V gene is TRBV19, the J gene TRBJ1-4, with D unclear. Germline CDR1 and CDR2: LNHDA and SQIVND (reference sequence). V was shortened by 3 bases and J by 5 bases, with 7 bases between the two germline ends. This CDR3 has 13 residues.

J is TRBJ2-1 and V is TRBV6-6; 7 nucleotides agree with TRBD1. The length of the CDR3 is 13 residues. Germline values: CDR1 MNHNY, CDR2 SVGAGI (reference sequence). The V and J ends lost 9 bases and 3 bases, in that order; junction bases with no gene match: 5. DNA of the CDR3: TGTGCCAGTTCGACAGGGAACTACAATGAGCAGTTCTTC. Its translation: CASSTGNYNEQFF.

The CDR3 loop reads CASSPRAGAGQPQHF. CDR3 sequence (DNA): TGTGCCAGCTCACCCCGGGCAGGGGCCGGTCAGCCCCAGCATTTT. This rearrangement joins TRBV18 to TRBJ1-5; maybe TRBD1 (6 bases). This CDR3 has 15 residues. The ends were cut back, 3 bases at V and 6 bases at J, with 15 bases in the middle. CDR1 is KGHSH and CDR2 is LQKENI in the germline V gene.

This rearrangement joins TRBV7-2 to TRBJ2-1; D perhaps matches TRBD2 (6 bases). The CDR3 runs 13 residues. Germline assignment: CDR1 SGHTA and CDR2 FQGNSA. Trimming left V 5 bases short and J 12 bases short, with 17 bases between. CDR3 DNA sequence: TGTGCCAGCAGCCCTCCGCGGGGTGGGGGGCAGTTCTTC. It yields the protein CASSPPRGGGQFF.

This clone was counted a few times. The rearrangement uses TRBV4-1 and TRBJ2-7; TRBD2 matches 15 bases. Trimming at V came to 4 bases and at J to 6 bases, leaving 16 bases not matched to a gene. The germline V gene encodes CDR1 MGHRA and CDR2 YSYEKL. The CDR3 totals 19 residues. Written as DNA, the CDR3 is TGCGCCAGCAGCCCCCGGACTAGCGGGAGGGCCGTAATTCCTCCCGAGCAGTACTTC. Its translation: CASSPRTSGRAVIPPEQYF.

This clone was picked up one time. The V gene is TRBV7-2, the J gene TRBJ2-7, with TRBD2 matching 9 bases. V trimming: 5 bases; J trimming: 1 base; junction bases outside the gene matches: 6. CDR1 and CDR2 from the germline V gene are SGHTA and FQGNSA. This CDR3 is 15 amino acids long. For the CDR3, the DNA is TGTGCCAGCAGCATTAGACTAGCGGCTTCCTACGAGCAGTACTTC. Amino acids: CASSIRLAASYEQYF.